This TCR beta chain was found in a study of CD8+CD57+ T cells in acquired aplastic anemia. Flow cytometry had shown expanded CD8+CD57+ cells in the patients chosen for sequencing. V was trimmed by 5 bases and J by 8 bases, leaving 6 bases between them. The CDR3 has 10 amino acids. Germline V gives CDR1 SNHLY, CDR2 FYNNEI. It was genomic DNA that served as the template for profiling TCR beta VDJ and CDR3. MiXCR, run by TCRdb on the reads, gives a single entry per CDR3 protein. Altogether roughly 280,000 distinct CDR3 sequences are present, under 60% being singletons, with the ten largest covering 1% to 1.5%.

The chain has TRBV2 and TRBJ1-2; D is undetermined. Sequenced sample: sorted CD4+, CD8+, or CD8+CD57+ T cells (not recorded which) from PBMCs. This TCR came from a human donor with aplastic anemia. The DNA for the CDR3 is TGTGCCAGCAGTCGGGCAGGCTACACCTTC. Protein: CASSRAGYTF.